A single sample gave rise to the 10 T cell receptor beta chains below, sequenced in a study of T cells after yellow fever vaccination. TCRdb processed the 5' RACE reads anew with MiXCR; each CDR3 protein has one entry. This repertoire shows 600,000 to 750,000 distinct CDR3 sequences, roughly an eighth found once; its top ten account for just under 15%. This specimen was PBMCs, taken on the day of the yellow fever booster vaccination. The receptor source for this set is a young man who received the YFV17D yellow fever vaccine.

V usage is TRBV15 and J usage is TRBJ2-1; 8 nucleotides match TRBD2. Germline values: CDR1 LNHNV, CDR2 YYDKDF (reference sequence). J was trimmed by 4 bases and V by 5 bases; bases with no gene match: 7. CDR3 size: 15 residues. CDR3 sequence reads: CATSFSGSPYNEQFF. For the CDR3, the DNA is TGTGCCACCAGCTTCAGCGGGAGTCCGTACAATGAGCAGTTCTTC.

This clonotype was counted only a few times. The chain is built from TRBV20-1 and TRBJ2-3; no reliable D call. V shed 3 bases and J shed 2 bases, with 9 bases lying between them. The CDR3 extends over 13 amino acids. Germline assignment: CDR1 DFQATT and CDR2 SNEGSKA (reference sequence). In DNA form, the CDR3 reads TGCAGTGCTAGTGCCGGACCCACAGATACGCAGTATTTT. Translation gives CSASAGPTDTQYF.

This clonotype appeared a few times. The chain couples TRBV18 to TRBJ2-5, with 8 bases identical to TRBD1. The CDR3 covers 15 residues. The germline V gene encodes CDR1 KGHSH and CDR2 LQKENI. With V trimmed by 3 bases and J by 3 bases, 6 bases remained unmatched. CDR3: CASSPQGALEETQYF. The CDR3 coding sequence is TGTGCCAGCTCACCGCAGGGGGCCCTAGAAGAGACCCAGTACTTC.

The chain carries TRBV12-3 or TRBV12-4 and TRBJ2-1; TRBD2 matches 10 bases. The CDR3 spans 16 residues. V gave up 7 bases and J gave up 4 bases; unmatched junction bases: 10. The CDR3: CASTGGVSGGYNEQFF. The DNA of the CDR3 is TGTGCCAGCACGGGCGGGGTTAGCGGGGGGTACAATGAGCAGTTCTTC.

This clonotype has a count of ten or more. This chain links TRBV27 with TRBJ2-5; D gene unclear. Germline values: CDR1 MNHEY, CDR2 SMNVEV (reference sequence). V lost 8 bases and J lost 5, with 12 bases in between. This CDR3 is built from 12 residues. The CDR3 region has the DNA TGTGCCAGCGCTTCCGGTCGGGAGACCCAGTACTTC. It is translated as CASASGRETQYF.

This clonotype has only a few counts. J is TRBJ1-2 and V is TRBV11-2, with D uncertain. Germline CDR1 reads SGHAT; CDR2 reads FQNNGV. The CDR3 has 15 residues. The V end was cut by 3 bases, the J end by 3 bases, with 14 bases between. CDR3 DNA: TGTGCCAGCAGCTTTGGGCCCGGAGTAGACTATGGCTACACCTTC. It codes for CASSFGPGVDYGYTF.

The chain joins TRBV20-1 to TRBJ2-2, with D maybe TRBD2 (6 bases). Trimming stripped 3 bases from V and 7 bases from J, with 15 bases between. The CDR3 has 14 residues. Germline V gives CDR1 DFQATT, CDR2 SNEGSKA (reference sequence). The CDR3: CSARLGGVGGELFF. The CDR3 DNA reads TGCAGTGCTAGGTTGGGGGGTGTCGGCGGGGAGCTGTTTTTT.

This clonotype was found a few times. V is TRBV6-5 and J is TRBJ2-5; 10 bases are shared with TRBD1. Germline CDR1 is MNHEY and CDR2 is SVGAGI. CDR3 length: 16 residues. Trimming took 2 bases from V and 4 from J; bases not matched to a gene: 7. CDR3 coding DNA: TGTGCCAGCAGTTACCTACCGGGACAGGGGTTAGAGACCCAGTACTTC. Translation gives CASSYLPGQGLETQYF.

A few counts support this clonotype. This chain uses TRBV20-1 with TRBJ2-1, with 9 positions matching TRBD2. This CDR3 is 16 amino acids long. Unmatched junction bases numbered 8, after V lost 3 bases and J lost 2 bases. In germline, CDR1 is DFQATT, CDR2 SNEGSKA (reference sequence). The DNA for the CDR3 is TGCAGTGCTAGTCCCCCTAGCGGGGTGACCTACAATGAGCAGTTCTTC. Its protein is CSASPPSGVTYNEQFF.

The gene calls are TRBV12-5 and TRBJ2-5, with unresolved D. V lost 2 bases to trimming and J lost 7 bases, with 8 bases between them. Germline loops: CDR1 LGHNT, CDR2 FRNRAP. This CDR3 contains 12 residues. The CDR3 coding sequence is TGTGCTAGTGGTTTGCCCCCCGGGACCCAGTACTTC. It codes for CASGLPPGTQYF.